This T cell receptor beta chain was identified during a study of blood T cell repertoires in COVID-19 (dated by TCRdb to 2020 to 2021). Background on the whole study: Samples covering the acute and convalescent phases of COVID-19 were provided by collaborators in the United States, Italy and Spain. The prospective study material was composed of cDNA or gDNA derived from T cells, B-cell-depleted T cells, or PBMCs. Deeply sampled blood TCRbeta repertoires from subjects exposed to, actively infected with, or recovered from COVID-19 were included in the dataset. The repertoires were made available in a free public database intended to serve as a resource for research on the immune response to SARS-CoV-2. Samples were obtained from the ongoing ImmuneRACE study (first 160 participants) and from some 1,300 subjects provided by 6 global collaborators. Sample metadata almost always included a de-identified subject ID, COVID-19 status, age in years and sex. Where HLA class I and class II types were available, the types were taken from metadata supplied by the sample provider, not from assay-based typing.

The CDR3 sequence holds 14 residues, the cysteine and phenylalanine included. Of the read, only the CDR3 DNA is kept; its 42 bases are in frame from base 1. At the junction V is shortened by 4 bases and J by 0 bases, with 7 bases in between. Sequences KGHSH (CDR1) and LQKENI (CDR2) are obtained from the germline V gene. TCRbeta CDR3 regions were amplified from genomic DNA by means of the immunoSEQ Assay, a bias-controlled multiplex PCR. For the original study's pipeline: Nucleated cell counts per sample were estimated from amplification of reference gene primers within the assay. Sequence reads were collapsed and filtered to measure the absolute abundance of every unique TCRbeta CDR3 rearrangement. For each sample, productive Simpson clonality was calculated as the square root of Simpson's diversity index over productive rearrangements. Here the immuneACCESS table is served through TCRdb, limited to in-frame sequences with V and J called. Missing clones are a known gap in these copies; in checked studies unresolved V genes cover under half, and the rest lacks a known reason. V and J calls plus clone size are reproduced from that table; the DNA served to infer D and trimming. For this sample the table gives 300,000 to 400,000 clones, of which around 87% were detected only once. Together, the top ten hold more than 5% of the sample.

A remark on this clone: Which antigen it targets is not known. No base qualities exist here, and no much larger clone lies one base off it. Other DNA sequences in the same sample also yield this CDR3.

In Seattle, one collaborating source enrolled patients while the infection was active and tracked those patients longitudinally over the course of disease. Whole blood was collected in K2EDTA tubes by collaborating institutions according to the institutions' own protocols. For TCRbeta analysis, collaborator samples were shipped as frozen whole blood, as isolated PBMCs, or as DNA extracted from either sample type. Overall study results and their limits: How much clinical and demographic metadata was included differed by source and by participant, and the metadata was provided uncurated.

The chain is assembled from TRBV18 and TRBJ2-1, with an unclear D gene assignment. The material sequenced was peripheral blood. The receptor was derived from a woman aged 50 to 65 with COVID-19, enrolled during active disease. The CDR3 reads as follows: CASSLASSYNEQFF. The nucleotides read TGTGCCAGCTCACTTGCTAGCTCCTACAATGAGCAGTTCTTC.